Following are 29 T cell receptor beta chains from one sample sequenced in a study of blood T cell repertoires in COVID-19. Profiled with immunoSEQ multiplex PCR; TCRdb holds only in-frame clones, not every one. The sample lists around 200,000 clones, less than 90% occurring once. Input material: peripheral blood. Receptors were obtained from a man aged 40-49 years with acute or convalescent COVID-19.

The V gene is TRBV2, the J gene TRBJ2-3; weak D call: TRBD2 (5 bases). The V end was cut by 3 bases, the J end by 4 bases, with 14 bases between. The CDR3 runs to 15 residues. Germline CDR1 is SNHLY and CDR2 is FYNNEI. CDR3 residues: CASSDFREGPDTQYF. The CDR3 DNA reads as TGTGCCAGCAGTGATTTTCGGGAAGGCCCAGATACGCAGTATTTT. The full variable domain, with the rest looked up from reference TRBV2 and TRBJ2-3, is EPEVTQTPSHQVTQMGQEVILRCVPISNHLYFYWYRQILGQKVEFLVSFYNNEISEKSEIFDDQFSVERPDGSNFTLKIRSTKLEDSAMYFCASSDFREGPDTQYFGPGTRLTVL.

This sequence joins TRBV28 and TRBJ1-2; 9 nucleotides agree with TRBD1. The CDR3 sequence is 13 residues long. The V gene's germline CDR1 is MDHEN and CDR2 SYDVKM. The junction had 4 bases not matched to a gene; V was cut back by 7 bases and J by 4 bases. The CDR3 protein is CASTGQGFYGYTF. The CDR3 DNA sequence: TGTGCCAGCACAGGACAGGGGTTCTATGGCTACACCTTC.

The chain uses TRBV28 and TRBJ2-3, with D tentatively TRBD2 (5 bases). Germline-derived CDR1 and CDR2 are MDHEN and SYDVKM. The CDR3 is 16 amino acids. Trimming removed 7 bases at V and 6 bases at J, with 23 bases between. CDR3 in amino acids: CASIQDRGFSIDTQYF. The DNA for the CDR3 is TGTGCCAGCATCCAAGATCGGGGTTTCAGTATTGATACGCAGTATTTT.

The chain has TRBV29-1 and TRBJ2-7; 9 nucleotides line up with TRBD1. Germline values: CDR1 SQVTM, CDR2 ANQGSEA. The CDR3 runs 14 residues. After removal of 0 bases from V and 2 bases from J, the junction contained 2 bases not matched to a gene. CDR3 nucleotide sequence: TGCAGCGTTGAAGATCGACAGGGGGCCTACGAGCAGTACTTC. Its protein is CSVEDRQGAYEQYF.

This clone appeared once. The rearrangement uses TRBV28 and TRBJ1-5, with a tentative D call TRBD1 (5 bases). The CDR3 extends over 15 amino acids. Per germline, CDR1 MDHEN and CDR2 SYDVKM. With 6 bases removed from V and 5 bases from J, the gap between germline ends came to 17 bases. CDR3 nucleotide sequence: TGTGCCAGCAGCCTCGGGGGGAGCAATCATCAGCCCCAGCATTTT. It encodes CASSLGGSNHQPQHF.

The genes are TRBV18 and TRBJ1-5; 9 positions match TRBD1. V lost 3 bases, J lost 6 bases, and 3 bases stayed unmatched. Germline CDR1 is KGHSH and CDR2 is LQKENI. The CDR3 totals 14 residues. Here the CDR3 DNA reads TGTGCCAGCTCACCTGGGACAGGGATTCAGCCCCAGCATTTT. This sequence encodes CASSPGTGIQPQHF.

The DNA for the CDR3 is TGTGCCAGCGGTCGTCCTTCGAGCGGAGCTTTCTTT. Amino acid sequence: CASGRPSSGAFF. The chain has TRBV28 and TRBJ1-1; D is uncertain. Trimming shortened V by 8 bases and J by 10 bases, and 17 bases separated the two germline ends. The CDR3 covers 12 residues. CDR1 is MDHEN and CDR2 is SYDVKM in the germline V gene.

The chain uses TRBV24-1 and TRBJ2-3; D perhaps matches TRBD1 (7 bases). The CDR3 loop spans 16 amino acids. Germline V gene lookup returns CDR1 KGHDR and CDR2 SFDVKD. The V end lost 9 bases, the J end lost 3 bases, and 21 bases lay between the germline ends. The CDR3 nucleotides are TGTGCCACCCTAGAAGGACAGGAGGGGCTGACAGATACGCAGTATTTT. Translating it yields CATLEGQEGLTDTQYF.

The chain employs TRBV4-2 and TRBJ1-4, with 7 bases that match TRBD1. V was pared by 0 bases and J by 4 bases, with 11 bases of the junction left unmatched. Germline V lookup: CDR1 LGHNA, CDR2 YNFKEQ. CDR3 length: 18 amino acids. The CDR3 spells CASSQDKGAVKRNEKLFF. DNA of the CDR3: TGTGCCAGCAGCCAAGATAAGGGGGCAGTGAAACGTAATGAAAAACTGTTTTTT.

This rearrangement joins TRBV27 to TRBJ2-7; 11 bases line up with TRBD1. With 3 bases clipped from V and 5 bases from J, the junction kept 6 bases outside the gene matches. This CDR3 has 15 residues. Germline assignment: CDR1 MNHEY and CDR2 SMNVEV (reference sequence). CDR3: CASSFYGQGAHEQYF. Here the CDR3 DNA reads TGTGCCAGCAGTTTTTACGGACAGGGGGCTCACGAGCAGTACTTC.

The genes are TRBV10-3 and TRBJ1-2; D gene uncertain. CDR1 is ENHRY and CDR2 is SYGVKD in the germline V gene. CDR3 size: 14 residues. Trimming shortened V by 4 bases and J by 2 bases, and 11 bases separated the two germline ends. Written as DNA, the CDR3 is TGTGCCATCAGTGTTCAGGTGACAAACTATGGCTACACCTTC. As protein: CAISVQVTNYGYTF.

This chain uses TRBV5-1 with TRBJ2-1, with 9 bases that match TRBD1. Trimming cost V 2 bases and J 5 bases; bases outside gene matches: 23. This CDR3 has 21 residues. Germline V gene data show CDR1 as SGHRS and CDR2 as YFSETQ. The CDR3 here is CASSLGTGWGPSVSIHNEQFF. The CDR3 bases are TGCGCCAGCAGCTTAGGGACAGGGTGGGGCCCCTCAGTATCGATTCACAATGAGCAGTTCTTC.

The rearrangement uses TRBV18 and TRBJ1-1, with 12 nucleotides matching TRBD1. The CDR3 runs to 17 residues. CDR1 is KGHSH and CDR2 is LQKENI in the germline V gene. Trimming removed 3 bases from V and 2 bases from J; junction bases left unmatched: 7. CDR3 sequence: CASSPLGTGGFNTEAFF. CDR3 DNA sequence: TGTGCCAGCTCACCCCTTGGGACAGGGGGCTTTAACACTGAAGCTTTCTTT.

V usage is TRBV5-1 and J usage is TRBJ1-3; D unresolved. The CDR3 length is 14 residues. Deletions cut 6 bases from V and 2 bases from J, with 12 bases between. Germline V CDR1 and CDR2: SGHRS, YFSETQ. The CDR3 sequence is CASINEGPGNTIYF. DNA for the CDR3: TGCGCCAGCATCAATGAGGGTCCTGGAAACACCATATATTTT.

V gene TRBV29-1 combines with J gene TRBJ2-3; D ambiguous. The CDR3 is 11 amino acids. The V end lost 5 bases, the J end lost 3 bases, and 6 bases lay between the germline ends. CDR1 is SQVTM, CDR2 ANQGSEA, per germline. The CDR3 protein is CSVRNTDTQYF. The DNA of the CDR3 is TGCAGCGTTCGTAATACAGATACGCAGTATTTT.

The J gene is TRBJ2-7, the V gene TRBV7-3; 8 positions agree with TRBD2. V shed 5 bases, J shed 11 bases, and the junction held 11 bases outside the gene matches. The CDR3 totals 13 residues. Germline V gene data show CDR1 as SGHTA and CDR2 as FQGTGA. Here the CDR3 reads CASSQSAGGLKYF. The CDR3 DNA is TGTGCCAGCAGCCAATCGGCGGGAGGTTTAAAGTACTTC. The full variable domain, rest sourced from reference TRBV7-3 and TRBJ2-7, is GAGVSQTPSNKVTEKGKYVELRCDPISGHTALYWYRQSLGQGPEFLIYFQGTGAADDSGLPNDRFFAVRPEGSVSTLKIQRTERGDSAVYLCASSQSAGGLKYFGPGTRLTVT.

Only one count was recorded for this clone. The V gene is TRBV30, the J gene TRBJ2-5, with D possibly being TRBD2 (6 bases). Between the trimmed V and J ends, which lost 2 bases and 4 bases, there was a span of 8 bases. This CDR3 is built from 12 residues. The V gene's germline CDR1 is GTSNPN and CDR2 SVGIG (reference sequence). CDR3 in DNA: TGTGCCTGGAGTAGAGCGGGAGAGACCCAGTACTTC. It codes for CAWSRAGETQYF.

Notes on this clone: One end of the junction does not line up with germline, which may come from a read error. The rearrangement links TRBV7-7 to TRBJ2-1, with 10 bases identical to TRBD2. Germline V CDR1 and CDR2: SSHAT, FNYEAQ (reference sequence). The length of the CDR3 is 15 residues. The CDR3 region is CASSFSSGSTDEQFF. Here the CDR3 DNA reads TGTGCTAGCAGCTTTTCTAGCGGGAGTACCGATGAGCAGTTCTTC.

Note on this clone: Other DNA sequences in this sample translate to the same CDR3. CDR3 region: CASSPGQGANEQFF. The CDR3 bases are TGTGCCAGTAGTCCGGGACAGGGAGCCAATGAGCAGTTCTTC. The chain uses TRBV19 and TRBJ2-1; 9 nucleotides line up with TRBD1. Unmatched junction bases numbered 5, after V lost 5 bases and J lost 6 bases. This CDR3 comprises 14 residues. Looked up from germline, CDR1 is LNHDA and CDR2 is SQIVND (reference sequence).

This sequence joins TRBV6-2 or TRBV6-3 and TRBJ2-1, with TRBD2 matching 9 bases. The V gene's germline CDR1 is MNHEY and CDR2 SVGEGT. The CDR3 runs to 16 residues. Germline trimming cut 2 bases from V and 6 bases from J; bases unmatched to any gene: 8. The DNA of the CDR3 is TGTGCCAGCAGTTACGGTGGCGGGGGGGCCGGCAATGAGCAGTTCTTC. It translates to CASSYGGGGAGNEQFF.

The chain joins TRBV28 to TRBJ2-6; TRBD2 is a possible D gene (5 bases). Germline V gives CDR1 MDHEN, CDR2 SYDVKM. This CDR3 comprises 16 residues. V lost 4 bases and J 3 bases, leaving 13 bases between the germline ends. The CDR3 sequence is CASSSKSGFGANVLTF. The CDR3 DNA is TGTGCCAGCAGTTCGAAATCGGGGTTTGGGGCCAACGTCCTGACTTTC.

V is TRBV7-8 and J is TRBJ2-5; maybe TRBD2 (6 bases). Trimming took off 4 bases at V and 5 bases at J, with 14 bases between the two ends. Looked up from germline, CDR1 is SGHVS and CDR2 is FQNEAQ. The CDR3 has 14 amino acids. CDR3 sequence (DNA): TGTGCCAGCAGCTGGGACTCCCGAGTGGAGACCCAGTACTTC. Translating it yields CASSWDSRVETQYF.

This chain uses TRBV5-1 with TRBJ1-3; TRBD1 agrees at 12 bases. The ends lost 0 bases at V and 4 bases at J; junction bases unmatched: 5. The CDR3 totals 17 residues. CDR1 is SGHRS, CDR2 YFSETQ, per germline. The CDR3 DNA follows: TGCGCCAGCAGCTTGGCCGGGACAGGGGGCGGCGGAAACACCATATATTTT. This translates into CASSLAGTGGGGNTIYF.

The CDR3 reads CASSQALEPGGFTDTQYF. For the CDR3, the DNA is TGCGCCAGCAGCCAAGCTCTCGAGCCTGGGGGGTTTACAGATACGCAGTATTTT. The rearrangement joins TRBV4-1 to TRBJ2-3, with D maybe TRBD2 (6 bases). This CDR3 is built from 18 residues. Germline CDR1 and CDR2: MGHRA and YSYEKL. Trimming took off 1 base at V and 3 bases at J, with 20 bases between the two ends.

This clone showed up just once. V gene TRBV28 combines with J gene TRBJ2-7, with D tentatively TRBD2 (5 bases). Germline V gene sequence: CDR1 MDHEN, CDR2 SYDVKM. Deletions cut 7 bases from V and 5 bases from J, with 12 bases between. This CDR3 contains 12 residues. The CDR3 is CASTESGHEQYF. The CDR3 region has the DNA TGTGCCAGCACTGAGAGCGGCCACGAGCAGTACTTC.

The genes are TRBV4-3 and TRBJ2-1; D may be TRBD2 (5 bases). V shed 1 base and J shed 2 bases, with 12 bases lying between them. The CDR3 has 16 amino acids. Germline CDR1 is LGHNA and CDR2 is YSLEER. This CDR3 is CASSQAVAPPYNEQFF. The DNA of the CDR3 is TGCGCCAGCAGCCAAGCTGTAGCGCCCCCCTACAATGAGCAGTTCTTC.

V gene TRBV5-5 combines with J gene TRBJ1-1, with 9 positions matching TRBD1. In germline, CDR1 is SGHKS, CDR2 YYEKEE (reference sequence). This CDR3 has 16 amino acids. V shed 4 bases and J 1 base; nucleotides not matched to a gene: 8. The chain's CDR3 is CASSGGDRAWNTEAFF. In DNA, the CDR3 is TGTGCCAGCAGCGGGGGGGACAGGGCCTGGAACACTGAAGCTTTCTTT.

V is TRBV28 and J is TRBJ1-1; no clear D. V shed 7 bases and J shed 3 bases, with 9 bases lying between them. CDR3 length: 12 residues. CDR1 is MDHEN and CDR2 is SYDVKM in the germline V gene. CDR3 DNA: TGTGCCAGCAAGGAGGCCTACACTGAAGCTTTCTTT. Encoded protein: CASKEAYTEAFF.

The count of this clone is one. The V and J genes are TRBV5-6 and TRBJ1-6; 9 bases map to TRBD1. V trimming: 4 bases; J trimming: 9 bases; junction bases outside the gene matches: 17. The CDR3 is made up of 18 amino acids. Germline loops: CDR1 SGHDT, CDR2 YYEEEE. CDR3 residues: CASSPGQGSILMGSPLHF. The CDR3 bases are TGTGCCAGCAGCCCGGGACAGGGTAGTATCCTTATGGGTTCACCCCTCCACTTT.